The text below deals with one T cell receptor (beta chain). The antigen is not known. These data belong to a study of cytomegalovirus exposure and HLA in healthy donors. Across the whole study: It was reported in a later analysis that the approximately 120 validation repertoires used the same platform as the 550 to 800 first-cohort repertoires.

This CDR3 has 15 amino acids. V was clipped by 0 bases and J by 4 bases, with 10 bases between them. Germline V gene lookup returns CDR1 LGHNA and CDR2 YNFKEQ. Study-wide findings and caveats: TCR sequences were mostly rare, though some public TCRs occurred in many donors.

This table comes from immunoSEQ multiplex PCR, and its TCRdb copy is limited to in-frame clones, with some not included. The sample carries under 250,000 clones, more than 85% recorded once. Material for sequencing was PBMCs. This chain links TRBV4-2 with TRBJ2-1; D unclear. The TCR sequence derives from a man between 18 and 35 years old in good health and CMV-seropositive. The CDR3 DNA sequence: TGTGCCAGCAGCCAAGATCAGCAGGATTACAATGAGCAGTTCTTC. Translated, it gives CASSQDQQDYNEQFF.